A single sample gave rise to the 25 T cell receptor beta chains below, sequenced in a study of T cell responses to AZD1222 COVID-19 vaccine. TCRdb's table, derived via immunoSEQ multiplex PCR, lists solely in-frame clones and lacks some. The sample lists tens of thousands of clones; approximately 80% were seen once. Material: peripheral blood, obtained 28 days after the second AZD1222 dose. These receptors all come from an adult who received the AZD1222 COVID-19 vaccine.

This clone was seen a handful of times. Here the CDR3 reads CSVGASPSSGNTIYF. The CDR3 DNA reads as TGCAGCGTTGGGGCCAGCCCCAGCTCTGGAAACACCATATATTTT. The chain links TRBV29-1 to TRBJ1-3; D is unresolved. The V and J ends lost 4 bases and 0 bases respectively, with 13 bases between them. CDR1 and CDR2 (germline): SQVTM, ANQGSEA. This CDR3 has 15 amino acids.

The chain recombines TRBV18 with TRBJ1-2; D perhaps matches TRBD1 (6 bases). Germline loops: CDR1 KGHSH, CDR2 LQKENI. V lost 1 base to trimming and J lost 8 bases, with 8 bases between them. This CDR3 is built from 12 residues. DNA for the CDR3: TGTGCCAGCTCACCACAGGGGGAAGGCTACACCTTC. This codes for CASSPQGEGYTF.

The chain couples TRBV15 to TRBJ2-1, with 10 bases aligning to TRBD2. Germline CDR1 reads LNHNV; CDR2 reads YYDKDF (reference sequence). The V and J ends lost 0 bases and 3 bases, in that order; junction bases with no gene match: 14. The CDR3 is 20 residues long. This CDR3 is CATSRDVSGLAGARYNEQFF. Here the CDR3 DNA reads TGTGCCACCAGCAGAGATGTTTCGGGGCTAGCGGGAGCCCGCTACAATGAGCAGTTCTTC.

CDR3 nucleotides: TGTGCCAGCAGGTTGACAGGCCACTACACCTTC. It encodes CASRLTGHYTF. This chain links TRBV2 with TRBJ1-2, with a tentative D call TRBD1 (6 bases). With 6 bases removed from V and 10 bases from J, the gap between germline ends came to 12 bases. CDR1 and CDR2 from the germline V gene are SNHLY and FYNNEI. This CDR3 has 11 residues.

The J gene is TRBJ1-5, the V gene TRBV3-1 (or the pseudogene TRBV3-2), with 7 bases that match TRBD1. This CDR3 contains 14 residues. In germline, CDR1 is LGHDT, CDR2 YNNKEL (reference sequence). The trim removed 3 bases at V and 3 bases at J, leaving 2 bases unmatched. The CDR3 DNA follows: TGTGCCAGCAGCCACGGGACAGCCAATCAGCCCCAGCATTTT. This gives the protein CASSHGTANQPQHF.

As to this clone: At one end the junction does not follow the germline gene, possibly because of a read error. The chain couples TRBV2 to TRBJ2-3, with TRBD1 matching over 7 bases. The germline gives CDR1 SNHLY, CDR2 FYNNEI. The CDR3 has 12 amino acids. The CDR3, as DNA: TGTGCCAGCAGTAGGTTAGGGACAGAGGGGAATTTT. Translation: CASSRLGTEGNF.

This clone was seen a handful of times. The CDR3 DNA reads as TGTGCCAGCAGTGAATCTCCCAAAGTTGTTAGCGGGGGGATCTACGAGCAGTACTTC. Protein sequence: CASSESPKVVSGGIYEQYF. The J gene is TRBJ2-7, the V gene TRBV2, with 10 bases fitting TRBD2. Germline trimming cut 2 bases from V and 3 bases from J; bases unmatched to any gene: 16. The CDR3 spans 19 residues. Germline CDR1 is SNHLY and CDR2 is FYNNEI.

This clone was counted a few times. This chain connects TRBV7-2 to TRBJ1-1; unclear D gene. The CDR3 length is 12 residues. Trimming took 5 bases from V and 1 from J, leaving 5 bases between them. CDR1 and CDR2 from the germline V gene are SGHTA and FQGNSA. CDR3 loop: CASSEWNTEAFF. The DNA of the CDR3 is TGTGCCAGCAGCGAGTGGAACACTGAAGCTTTCTTT.

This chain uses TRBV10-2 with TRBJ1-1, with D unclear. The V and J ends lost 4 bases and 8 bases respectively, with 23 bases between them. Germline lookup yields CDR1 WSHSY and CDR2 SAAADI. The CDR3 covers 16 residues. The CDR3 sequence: CASSGSLSIRMREAFF. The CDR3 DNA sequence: TGCGCCAGCAGTGGTAGTCTCAGTATTCGGATGCGAGAAGCTTTCTTT.

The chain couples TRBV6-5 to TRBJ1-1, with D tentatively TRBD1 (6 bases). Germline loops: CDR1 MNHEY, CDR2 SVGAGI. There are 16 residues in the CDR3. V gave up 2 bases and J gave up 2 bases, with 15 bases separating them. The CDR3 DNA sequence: TGTGCCAGCAGTTACGCCCGACAGGTCTATAACACTGAAGCTTTCTTT. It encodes CASSYARQVYNTEAFF.

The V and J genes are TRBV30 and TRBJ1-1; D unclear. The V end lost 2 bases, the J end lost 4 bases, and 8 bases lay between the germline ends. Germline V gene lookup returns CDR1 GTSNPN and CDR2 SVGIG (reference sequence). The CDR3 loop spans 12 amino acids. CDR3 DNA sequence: TGTGCCTGGAGTAACCCCCGCACTGAAGCTTTCTTT. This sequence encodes CAWSNPRTEAFF.

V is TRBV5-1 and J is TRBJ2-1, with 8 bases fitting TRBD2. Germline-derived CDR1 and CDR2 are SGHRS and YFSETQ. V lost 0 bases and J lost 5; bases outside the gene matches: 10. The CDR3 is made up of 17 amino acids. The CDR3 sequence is CASSLVRGLAGNNEQFF. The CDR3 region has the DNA TGCGCCAGCAGCTTGGTGAGGGGTCTAGCGGGCAACAATGAGCAGTTCTTC.

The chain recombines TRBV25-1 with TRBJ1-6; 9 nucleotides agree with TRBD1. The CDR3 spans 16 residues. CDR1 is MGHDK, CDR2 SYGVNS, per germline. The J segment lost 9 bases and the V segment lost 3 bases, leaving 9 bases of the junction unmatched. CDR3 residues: CASSDAPGQGGSPLHF. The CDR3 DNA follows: TGTGCCAGCAGTGACGCCCCGGGACAGGGTGGTTCACCCCTCCACTTT.

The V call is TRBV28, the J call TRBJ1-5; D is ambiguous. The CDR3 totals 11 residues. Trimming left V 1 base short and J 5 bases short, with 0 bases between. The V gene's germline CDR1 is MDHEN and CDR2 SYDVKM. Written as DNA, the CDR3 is TGTGCCAGCAGTTTATATCAGCCCCAGCATTTT. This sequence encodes CASSLYQPQHF.

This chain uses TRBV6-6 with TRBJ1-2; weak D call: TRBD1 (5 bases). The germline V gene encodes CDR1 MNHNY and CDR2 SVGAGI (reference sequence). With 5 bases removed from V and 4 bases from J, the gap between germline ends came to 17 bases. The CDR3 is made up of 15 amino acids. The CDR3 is CASSDNLQEGYGYTF. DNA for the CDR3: TGTGCCAGCAGTGACAACCTACAGGAGGGCTATGGCTACACCTTC.

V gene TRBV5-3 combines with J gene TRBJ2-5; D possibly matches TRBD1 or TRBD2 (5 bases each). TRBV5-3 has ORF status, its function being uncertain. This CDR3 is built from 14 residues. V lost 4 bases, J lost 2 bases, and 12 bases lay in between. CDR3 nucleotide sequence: TGTGCCAGAAGCGCCGGGACGGTTCAAGAGACCCAGTACTTC. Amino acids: CARSAGTVQETQYF.

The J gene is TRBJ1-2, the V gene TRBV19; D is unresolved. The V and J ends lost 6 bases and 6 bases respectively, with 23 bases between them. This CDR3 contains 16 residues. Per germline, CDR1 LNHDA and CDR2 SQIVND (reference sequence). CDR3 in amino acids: CASSDNRSKTRNGYTF. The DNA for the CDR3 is TGTGCCAGTAGCGACAATAGATCGAAGACGAGGAATGGCTACACCTTC.

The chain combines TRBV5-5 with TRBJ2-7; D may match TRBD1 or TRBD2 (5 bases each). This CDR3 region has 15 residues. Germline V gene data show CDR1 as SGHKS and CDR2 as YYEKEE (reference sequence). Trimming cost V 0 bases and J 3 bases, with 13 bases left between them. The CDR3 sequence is CASSLAGTSHYEQYF. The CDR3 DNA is TGTGCCAGCAGCTTGGCCGGGACGAGCCACTACGAGCAGTACTTC. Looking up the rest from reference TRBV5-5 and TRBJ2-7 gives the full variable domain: DAGVTQSPTHLIKTRGQQVTLRCSPISGHKSVSWYQQVLGQGPQFIFQYYEKEERGRGNFPDRFSARQFPNYSSELNVNALLLGDSALYLCASSLAGTSHYEQYFGPGTRLTVT.

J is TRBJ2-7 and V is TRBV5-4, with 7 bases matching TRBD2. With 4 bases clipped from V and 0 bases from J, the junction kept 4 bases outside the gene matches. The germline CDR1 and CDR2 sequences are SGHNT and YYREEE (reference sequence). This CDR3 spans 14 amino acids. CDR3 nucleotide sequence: TGTGCCAGCAGCCCGGAGCGGGACTCCTACGAGCAGTACTTC. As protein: CASSPERDSYEQYF.

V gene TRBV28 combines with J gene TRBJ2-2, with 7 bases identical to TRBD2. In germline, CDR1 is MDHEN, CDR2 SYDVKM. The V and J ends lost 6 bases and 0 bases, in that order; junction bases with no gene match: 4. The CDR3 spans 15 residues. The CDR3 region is CASRASGPNTGELFF. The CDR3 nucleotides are TGTGCCAGCAGAGCTAGCGGTCCGAACACCGGGGAGCTGTTTTTT.

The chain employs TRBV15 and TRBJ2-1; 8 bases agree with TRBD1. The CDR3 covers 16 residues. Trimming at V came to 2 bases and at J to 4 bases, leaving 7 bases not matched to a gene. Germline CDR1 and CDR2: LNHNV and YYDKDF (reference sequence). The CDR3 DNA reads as TGTGCCACCAGCAGAAGTACAGGGGGAACTTACAATGAGCAGTTCTTC. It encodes CATSRSTGGTYNEQFF. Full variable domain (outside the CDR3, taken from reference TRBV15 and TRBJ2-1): DAMVIQNPRYQVTQFGKPVTLSCSQTLNHNVMYWYQQKSSQAPKLLFHYYDKDFNNEADTPDNFQSRRPNTSFCFLDIRSPGLGDTAMYLCATSRSTGGTYNEQFFGPGTRLTVL.

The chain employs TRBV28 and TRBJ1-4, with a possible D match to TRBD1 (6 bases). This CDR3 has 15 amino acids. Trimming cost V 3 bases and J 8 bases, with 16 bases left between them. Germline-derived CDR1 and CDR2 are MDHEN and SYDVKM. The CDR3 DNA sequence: TGTGCCAGCAGTTTCGGGGGGCCGGTAGACGAAAAACTGTTTTTT. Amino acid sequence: CASSFGGPVDEKLFF.

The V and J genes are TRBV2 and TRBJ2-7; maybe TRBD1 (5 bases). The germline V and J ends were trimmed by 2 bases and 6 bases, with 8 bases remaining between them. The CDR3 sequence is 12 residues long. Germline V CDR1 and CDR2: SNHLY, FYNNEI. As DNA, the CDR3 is TGTGCCAGCAGTGAACAGGGAACCGAGCAGTACTTC. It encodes CASSEQGTEQYF.

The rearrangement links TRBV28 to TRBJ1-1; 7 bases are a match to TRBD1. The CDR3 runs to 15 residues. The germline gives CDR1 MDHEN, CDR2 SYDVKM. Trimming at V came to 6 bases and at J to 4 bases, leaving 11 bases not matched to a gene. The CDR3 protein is CASRYNRGGGTEAFF. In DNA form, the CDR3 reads TGTGCCAGCAGATATAACAGGGGCGGAGGCACTGAAGCTTTCTTT.

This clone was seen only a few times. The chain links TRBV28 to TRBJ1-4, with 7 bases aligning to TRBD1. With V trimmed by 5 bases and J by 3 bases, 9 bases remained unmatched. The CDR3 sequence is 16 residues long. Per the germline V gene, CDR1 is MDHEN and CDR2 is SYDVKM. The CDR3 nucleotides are TGTGCCAGCAGTATGCTACAGGGGTCGGCTAATGAAAAACTGTTTTTT. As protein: CASSMLQGSANEKLFF.